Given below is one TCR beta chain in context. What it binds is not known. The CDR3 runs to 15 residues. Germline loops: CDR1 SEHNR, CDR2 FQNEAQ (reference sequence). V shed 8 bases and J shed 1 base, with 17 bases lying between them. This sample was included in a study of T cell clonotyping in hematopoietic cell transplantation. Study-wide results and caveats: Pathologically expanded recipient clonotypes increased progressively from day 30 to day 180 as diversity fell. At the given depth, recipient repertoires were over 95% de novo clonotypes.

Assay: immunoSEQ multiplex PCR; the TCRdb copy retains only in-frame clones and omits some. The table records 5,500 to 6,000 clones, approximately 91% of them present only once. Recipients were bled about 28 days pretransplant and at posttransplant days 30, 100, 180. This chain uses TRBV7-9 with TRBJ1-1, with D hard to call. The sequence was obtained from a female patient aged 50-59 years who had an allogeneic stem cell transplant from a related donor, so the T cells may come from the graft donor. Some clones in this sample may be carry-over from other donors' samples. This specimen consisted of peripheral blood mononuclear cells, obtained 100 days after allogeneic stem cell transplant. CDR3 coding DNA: TGTGCCAGCGCTTATTCGGACCGACCGAACACTGAAGCTTTCTTT. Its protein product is CASAYSDRPNTEAFF.